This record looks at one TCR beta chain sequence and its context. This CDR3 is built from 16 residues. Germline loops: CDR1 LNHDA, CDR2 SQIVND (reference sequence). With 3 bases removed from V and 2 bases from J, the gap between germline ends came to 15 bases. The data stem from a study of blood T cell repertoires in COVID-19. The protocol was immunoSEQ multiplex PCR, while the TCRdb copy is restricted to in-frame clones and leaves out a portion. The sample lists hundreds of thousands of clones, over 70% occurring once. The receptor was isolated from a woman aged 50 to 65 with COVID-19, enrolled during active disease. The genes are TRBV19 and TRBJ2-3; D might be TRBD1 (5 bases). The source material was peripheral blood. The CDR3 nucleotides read TGTGCCAGTAGTATTGCGACAGCTAGAAACACAGATACGCAGTATTTT. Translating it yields CASSIATARNTDTQYF.